This TCR beta chain was recovered during a study of blood T cell repertoires in COVID-19. On the study more broadly: The origin of the acute and convalescent COVID-19 samples was the United States, Italy and Spain.

CDR1 is SGHAT, CDR2 FQNNGV, per germline. Unmatched junction bases numbered 8, after V lost 2 bases and J lost 4 bases. The CDR3 is 17 residues long. Seattle researchers signed up patients amid active infection and tracked them longitudinally. Clones were sequenced by immunoSEQ multiplex PCR, and TCRdb holds only the in-frame ones, with some missing. The sample yields about 230,000 clones, 70% to 90% seen once. The J gene is TRBJ2-2, the V gene TRBV11-2; TRBD2 aligns across 9 bases. The source material was peripheral blood. The sequence was obtained from a man aged 50-60 years with COVID-19, enrolled during active disease. The CDR3 region has the DNA TGTGCCAGCAGCTTATACCGAGCGGGAGGAAGCACCGGGGAGCTGTTTTTT. Translated: CASSLYRAGGSTGELFF.